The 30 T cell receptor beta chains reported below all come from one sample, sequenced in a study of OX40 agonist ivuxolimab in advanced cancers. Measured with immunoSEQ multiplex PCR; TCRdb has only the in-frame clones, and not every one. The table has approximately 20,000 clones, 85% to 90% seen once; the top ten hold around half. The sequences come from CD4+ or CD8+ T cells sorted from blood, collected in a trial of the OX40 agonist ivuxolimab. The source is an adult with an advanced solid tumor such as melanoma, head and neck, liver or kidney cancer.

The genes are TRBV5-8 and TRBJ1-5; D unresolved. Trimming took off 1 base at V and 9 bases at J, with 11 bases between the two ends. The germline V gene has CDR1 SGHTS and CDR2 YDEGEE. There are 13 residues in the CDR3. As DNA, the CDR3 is TGTGCCAGCAGCTTGCTACCAGGCCGGCCCCAGCATTTT. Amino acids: CASSLLPGRPQHF.

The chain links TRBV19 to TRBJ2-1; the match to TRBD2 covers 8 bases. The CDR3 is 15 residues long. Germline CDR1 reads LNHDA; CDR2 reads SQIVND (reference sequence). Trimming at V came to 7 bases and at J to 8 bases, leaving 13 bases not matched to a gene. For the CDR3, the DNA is TGTGCCAGTACCGCTGGGGCTAGCGGGTTGGATGAGCAGTTCTTC. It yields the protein CASTAGASGLDEQFF.

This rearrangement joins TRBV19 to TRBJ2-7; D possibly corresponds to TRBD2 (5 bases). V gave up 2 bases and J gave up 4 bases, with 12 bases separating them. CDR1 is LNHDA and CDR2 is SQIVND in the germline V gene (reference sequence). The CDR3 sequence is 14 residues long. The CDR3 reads CASSIRGGPYEQYF. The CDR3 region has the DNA TGTGCCAGTAGTATACGAGGAGGCCCTTACGAGCAGTACTTC.

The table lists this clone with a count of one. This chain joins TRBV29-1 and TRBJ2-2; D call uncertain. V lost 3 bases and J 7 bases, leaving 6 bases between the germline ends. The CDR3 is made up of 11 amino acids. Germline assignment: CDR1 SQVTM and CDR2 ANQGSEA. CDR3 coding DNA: TGCAGCGTTGATCTTAGCGGGGAGCTGTTTTTT. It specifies CSVDLSGELFF.

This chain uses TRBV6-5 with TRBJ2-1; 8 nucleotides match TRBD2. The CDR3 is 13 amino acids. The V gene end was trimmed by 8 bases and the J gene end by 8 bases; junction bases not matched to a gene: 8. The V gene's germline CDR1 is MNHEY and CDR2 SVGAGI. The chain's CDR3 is CASGLALRDEQFF. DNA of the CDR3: TGTGCCAGCGGACTAGCTCTTAGGGATGAGCAGTTCTTC.

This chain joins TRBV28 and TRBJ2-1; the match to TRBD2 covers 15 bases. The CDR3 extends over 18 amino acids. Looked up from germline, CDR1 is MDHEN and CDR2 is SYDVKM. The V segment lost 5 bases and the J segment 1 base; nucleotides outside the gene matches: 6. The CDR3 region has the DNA TGTGCCAGCAGTCGGACTAGCGGGAGGGCCTTGTCCTACAATGAGCAGTTCTTC. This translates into CASSRTSGRALSYNEQFF.

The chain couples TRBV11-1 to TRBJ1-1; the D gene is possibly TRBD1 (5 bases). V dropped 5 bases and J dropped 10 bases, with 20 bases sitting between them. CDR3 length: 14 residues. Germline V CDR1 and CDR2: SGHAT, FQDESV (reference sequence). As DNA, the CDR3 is TGTGCCAGCAGCCCCTGGGGCAACACTAACGGAGCTTTCTTT. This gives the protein CASSPWGNTNGAFF.

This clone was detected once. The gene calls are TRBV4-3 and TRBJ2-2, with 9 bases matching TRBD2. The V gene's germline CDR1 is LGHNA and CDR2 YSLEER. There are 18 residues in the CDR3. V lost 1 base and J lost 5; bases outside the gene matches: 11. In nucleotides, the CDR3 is TGCGCCAGCAGCCAAGTTATGGTAGCGGGAGTAGGGACCGGGGAGCTGTTTTTT. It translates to CASSQVMVAGVGTGELFF.

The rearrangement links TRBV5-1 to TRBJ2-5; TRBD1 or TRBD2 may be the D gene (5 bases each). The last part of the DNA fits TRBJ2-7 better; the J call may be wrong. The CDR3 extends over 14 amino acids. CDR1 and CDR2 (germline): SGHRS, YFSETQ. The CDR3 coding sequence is TGCGCCAGCTATTCCGGGACCAACTCCTACGAGCAGTACTTC. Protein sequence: CASYSGTNSYEQYF.

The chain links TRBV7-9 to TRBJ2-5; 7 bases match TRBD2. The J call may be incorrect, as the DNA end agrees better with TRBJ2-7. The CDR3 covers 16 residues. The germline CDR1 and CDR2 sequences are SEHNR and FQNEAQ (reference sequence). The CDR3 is CASSPPLAVSSYEQYF. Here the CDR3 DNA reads TGTGCCAGCAGCCCCCCCCTAGCGGTTAGCTCCTACGAGCAGTACTTC.

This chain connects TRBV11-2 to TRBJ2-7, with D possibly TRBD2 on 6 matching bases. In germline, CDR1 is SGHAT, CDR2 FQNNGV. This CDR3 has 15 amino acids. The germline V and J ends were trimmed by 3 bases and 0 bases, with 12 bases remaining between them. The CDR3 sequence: CASSFALAISYEQYF. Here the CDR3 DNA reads TGTGCCAGCAGCTTCGCCCTAGCGATCTCCTACGAGCAGTACTTC.

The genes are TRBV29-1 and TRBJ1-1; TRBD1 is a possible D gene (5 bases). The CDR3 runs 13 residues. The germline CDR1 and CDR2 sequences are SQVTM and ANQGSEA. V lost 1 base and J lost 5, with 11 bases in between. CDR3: CSVEGGELTEAFF. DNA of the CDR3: TGCAGCGTTGAAGGGGGCGAATTAACTGAAGCTTTCTTT.

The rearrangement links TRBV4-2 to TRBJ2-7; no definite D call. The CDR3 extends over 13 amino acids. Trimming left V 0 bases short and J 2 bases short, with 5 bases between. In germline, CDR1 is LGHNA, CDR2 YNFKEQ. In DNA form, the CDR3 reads TGTGCCAGCAGCCAAGAGAGGACCTACGAGCAGTACTTC. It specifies CASSQERTYEQYF.

The CDR3: CASSYSSGAGDTQYF. CDR3 bases: TGTGCCAGCAGTTACTCCTCAGGGGCGGGAGATACGCAGTATTTT. This chain links TRBV6-5 with TRBJ2-3; tentatively, D is TRBD1 (6 bases). From germline, CDR1 is MNHEY and CDR2 SVGAGI. The CDR3 length is 15 residues. V was pared by 0 bases and J by 5 bases, with 12 bases between.

The DNA for the CDR3 is TGTGCCAGCACCCCCAGCGGGCCCTCCTACGAGCAGTACTTC. It yields the protein CASTPSGPSYEQYF. The chain uses TRBV19 and TRBJ2-7; weak D call: TRBD2 (6 bases). CDR3 length equals 14 residues. Germline lookup yields CDR1 LNHDA and CDR2 SQIVND (reference sequence). V was shortened by 9 bases and J by 0 bases, with 15 bases between the two germline ends.

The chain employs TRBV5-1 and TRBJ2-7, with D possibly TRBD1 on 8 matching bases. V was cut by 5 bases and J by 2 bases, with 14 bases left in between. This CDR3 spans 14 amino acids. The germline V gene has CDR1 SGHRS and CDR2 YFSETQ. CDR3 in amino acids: CASRGGDRPYEQYF. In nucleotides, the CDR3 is TGCGCCAGCAGGGGGGGGGACAGGCCCTACGAGCAGTACTTC.

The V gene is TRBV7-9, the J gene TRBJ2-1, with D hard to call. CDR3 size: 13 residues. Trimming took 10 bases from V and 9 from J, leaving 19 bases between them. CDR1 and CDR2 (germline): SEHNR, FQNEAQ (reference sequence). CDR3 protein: CATRLDQASEQFF. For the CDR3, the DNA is TGTGCCACTAGGCTGGATCAGGCGTCTGAGCAGTTCTTC.

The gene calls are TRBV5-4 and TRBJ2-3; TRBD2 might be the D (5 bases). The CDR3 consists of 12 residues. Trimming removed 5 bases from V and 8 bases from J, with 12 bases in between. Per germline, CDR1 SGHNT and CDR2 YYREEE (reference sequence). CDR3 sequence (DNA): TGTGCCAGCAGGCCACTAGAAGGTACGCAGTATTTT. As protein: CASRPLEGTQYF. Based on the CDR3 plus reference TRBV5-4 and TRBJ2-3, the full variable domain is ETGVTQSPTHLIKTRGQQVTLRCSSQSGHNTVSWYQQALGQGPQFIFQYYREEENGRGNFPPRFSGLQFPNYSSELNVNALELDDSALYLCASRPLEGTQYFGPGTRLTVL.

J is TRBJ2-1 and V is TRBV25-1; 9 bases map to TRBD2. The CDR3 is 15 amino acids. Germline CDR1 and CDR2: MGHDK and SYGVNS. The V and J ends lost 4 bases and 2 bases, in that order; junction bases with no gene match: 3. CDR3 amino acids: CASSALAGPYNEQFF. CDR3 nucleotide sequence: TGTGCCAGCAGTGCCCTAGCGGGGCCCTACAATGAGCAGTTCTTC.

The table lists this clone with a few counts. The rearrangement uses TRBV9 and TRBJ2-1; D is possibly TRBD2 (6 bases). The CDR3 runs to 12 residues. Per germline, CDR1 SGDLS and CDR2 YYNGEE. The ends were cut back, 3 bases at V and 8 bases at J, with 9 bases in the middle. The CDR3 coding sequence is TGTGCCAGCAGCGGCGGGACGCATGAGCAGTTCTTC. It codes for CASSGGTHEQFF.

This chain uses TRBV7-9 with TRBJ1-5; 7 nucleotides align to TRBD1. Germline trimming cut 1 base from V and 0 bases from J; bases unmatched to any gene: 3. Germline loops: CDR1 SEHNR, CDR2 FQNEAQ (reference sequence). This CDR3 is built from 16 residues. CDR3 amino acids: CASSLGDSVSNQPQHF. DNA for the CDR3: TGTGCCAGCAGCTTAGGGGACAGTGTTAGCAATCAGCCCCAGCATTTT.

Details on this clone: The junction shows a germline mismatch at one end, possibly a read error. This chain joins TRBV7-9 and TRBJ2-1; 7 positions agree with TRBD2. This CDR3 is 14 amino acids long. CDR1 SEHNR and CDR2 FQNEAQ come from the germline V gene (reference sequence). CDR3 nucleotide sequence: TGTGCCAGCACCTTAACAAGCGGGAACGATGAGCAGTTCTTC. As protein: CASTLTSGNDEQFF.

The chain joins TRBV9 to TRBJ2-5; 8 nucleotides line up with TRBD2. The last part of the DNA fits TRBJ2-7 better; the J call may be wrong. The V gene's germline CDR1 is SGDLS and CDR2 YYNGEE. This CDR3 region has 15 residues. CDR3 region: CASSVASGLGYEQYF. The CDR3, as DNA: TGTGCCAGCAGCGTAGCTAGCGGGCTGGGTTACGAGCAGTACTTC.

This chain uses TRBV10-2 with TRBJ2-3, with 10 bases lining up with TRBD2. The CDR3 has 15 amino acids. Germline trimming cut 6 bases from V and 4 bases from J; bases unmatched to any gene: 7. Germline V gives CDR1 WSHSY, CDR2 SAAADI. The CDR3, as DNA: TGCGCCAGCAGCTTAACTAGCGGGGAGTCAGATACGCAGTATTTT. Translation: CASSLTSGESDTQYF.

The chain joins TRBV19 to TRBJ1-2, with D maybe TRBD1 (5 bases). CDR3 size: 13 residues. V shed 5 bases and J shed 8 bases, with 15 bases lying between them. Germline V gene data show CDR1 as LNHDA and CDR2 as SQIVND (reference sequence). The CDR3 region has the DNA TGTGCCAGTAGTTGGGGGGTGCTTCAAGGCTACACCTTC. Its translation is CASSWGVLQGYTF.

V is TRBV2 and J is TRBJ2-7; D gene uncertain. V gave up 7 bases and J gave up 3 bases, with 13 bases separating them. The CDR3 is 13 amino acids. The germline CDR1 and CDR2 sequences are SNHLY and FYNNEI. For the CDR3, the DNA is TGTGCCAGCACTCCGACACTGCACTACGAGCAGTACTTC. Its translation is CASTPTLHYEQYF.

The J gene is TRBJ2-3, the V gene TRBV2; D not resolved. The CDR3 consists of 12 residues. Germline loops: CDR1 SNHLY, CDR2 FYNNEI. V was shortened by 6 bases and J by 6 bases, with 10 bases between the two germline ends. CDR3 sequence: CASRPNRDTQYF. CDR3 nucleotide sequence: TGTGCCAGCAGACCAAACCGGGATACGCAGTATTTT.

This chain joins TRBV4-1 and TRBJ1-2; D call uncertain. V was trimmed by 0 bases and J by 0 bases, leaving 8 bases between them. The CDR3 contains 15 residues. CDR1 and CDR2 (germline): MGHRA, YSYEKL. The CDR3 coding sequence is TGCGCCAGCAGCCAAGAGGCCTATTCTAACTATGGCTACACCTTC. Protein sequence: CASSQEAYSNYGYTF.

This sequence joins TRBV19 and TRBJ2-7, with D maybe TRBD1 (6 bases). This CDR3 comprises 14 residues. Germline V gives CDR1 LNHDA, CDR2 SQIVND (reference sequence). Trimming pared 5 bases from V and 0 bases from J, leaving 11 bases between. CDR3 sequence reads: CASSQGRNSYEQYF. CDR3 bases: TGTGCCAGTAGTCAGGGGCGGAACTCCTACGAGCAGTACTTC.

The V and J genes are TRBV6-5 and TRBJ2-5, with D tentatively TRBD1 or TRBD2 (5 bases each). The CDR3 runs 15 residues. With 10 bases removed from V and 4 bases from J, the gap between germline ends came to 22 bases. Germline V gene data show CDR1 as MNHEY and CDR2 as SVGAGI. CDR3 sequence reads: CATFRDPLRRETQYF. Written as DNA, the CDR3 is TGTGCCACCTTCCGGGACCCACTAAGGCGAGAGACCCAGTACTTC.